The clone carrying this T cell receptor beta chain appeared a single time. The data were taken from a study of long-term antiretroviral therapy in people with HIV. The CDR3 spans 20 residues. Germline CDR1 and CDR2: MDHEN and SYDVKM. Trimming stripped 7 bases from V and 2 bases from J, with 32 bases between. Running of the v3.0 immunoSEQ assay took place at survey level. The method was immunoSEQ multiplex PCR; TCRdb's version includes in-frame clones alone and lacks a portion of them. The sample lists some 31,000 clones, almost 95% seen once, with 2.5% to 3.5% in the top ten. The rearrangement links TRBV28 to TRBJ2-5; maybe TRBD1 (6 bases). Sequenced here: unsorted PBMCs, sampled more than 7.1 years after starting antiretroviral therapy. This clonotype originated in a man aged 50-60 years with HIV. CDR3 protein: CASTTWTQLRDTKEQETQYF. The CDR3 DNA reads TGTGCCAGCACCACTTGGACCCAACTTCGGGACACCAAGGAACAAGAGACCCAGTACTTC. Full variable domain (outside the CDR3, taken from reference TRBV28 and TRBJ2-5): DVKVTQSSRYLVKRTGEKVFLECVQDMDHENMFWYRQDPGLGLRLIYFSYDVKMKEKGDIPEGYSVSREKKERFSLILESASTNQTSMYLCASTTWTQLRDTKEQETQYFGPGTRLLVL.